This is a list of T cell receptor beta chains from one sample in a study of early T cells in non-severe SARS-CoV-2 infection. TCRdb processed the 5' RACE reads anew with MiXCR; each CDR3 protein has one entry. Seen here are some 57,000 distinct CDR3 sequences, approximately 10% observed once, and the top ten hold around 3.7%. Specimen: whole blood, collected at baseline. Receptor source: an adult who was a healthcare worker with PCR-confirmed SARS-CoV-2 infection or an uninfected control (not recorded which). The CDR3 runs from the conserved cysteine through the conserved F or W. The D gene is left open where the match is weak. Only part of the rows carry a size: once, few, many, or a class if the clone is expanded.

CDR3 DNA: TGTGCCAGCAGTGAAGATCGGGGATCACTCACTGAAGCTTTCTTT; CDR3 protein: CASSEDRGSLTEAFF; clone size: few; V gene: TRBV6-1; D gene: .; J gene: TRBJ1-1
CDR3 DNA: TGTGCCACCAGTGCCTACACCGGGGAGCTGTTTTTT; CDR3 protein: CATSAYTGELFF; clone size: .; V gene: TRBV24-1; D gene: .; J gene: TRBJ2-2
CDR3 DNA: TGTGCCAGCAGTCCTGGGACGGCAGCCTACGAACAGTACTTC; CDR3 protein: CASSPGTAAYEQYF; clone size: many; V gene: TRBV12-3/TRBV12-4; D gene: .; J gene: TRBJ2-7
CDR3 DNA: TGTGCCAGCTCACCACCAAGCGGGGAGTACAATGAGCAGTTCTTC; CDR3 protein: CASSPPSGEYNEQFF; clone size: many; V gene: TRBV18; D gene: TRBD2; J gene: TRBJ2-1
CDR3 DNA: TGCAGCGTTGTACCCCAAGAGACCCAGTACTTC; CDR3 protein: CSVVPQETQYF; clone size: .; V gene: TRBV29-1; D gene: .; J gene: TRBJ2-5
CDR3 DNA: TGCGCCAGCAAGACTGGGGTGAACACTGAAGCTTTCTTT; CDR3 protein: CASKTGVNTEAFF; clone size: few; V gene: TRBV5-1; D gene: .; J gene: TRBJ1-1
CDR3 DNA: TGTGCCAGCAGCCCCTTGGGGTCCCTCCTGTACTTC; CDR3 protein: CASSPLGSLLYF; clone size: many; V gene: TRBV12-3/TRBV12-4; D gene: .; J gene: TRBJ2-4
CDR3 DNA: TGTGCCAGTAGCGTAGGACGGGGGGTAGAACAGCCCCAGCATTTT; CDR3 protein: CASSVGRGVEQPQHF; clone size: few; V gene: TRBV19; D gene: .; J gene: TRBJ1-5
CDR3 DNA: TGTGCCAGCAGCCTCCTAGCGGGGGGGCTCACCGGGGAGCTGTTTTTT; CDR3 protein: CASSLLAGGLTGELFF; clone size: few; V gene: TRBV7-2; D gene: TRBD2; J gene: TRBJ2-2
CDR3 DNA: TGTGCCAGCAGCCCTTTCCGGCTTGACGCCAAAAACATTCAGTACTTC; CDR3 protein: CASSPFRLDAKNIQYF; clone size: few; V gene: TRBV7-9; D gene: .; J gene: TRBJ2-4
CDR3 DNA: TGTGCCAGCAGTTTTGACAGGGTGAATGGCTACACCTTC; CDR3 protein: CASSFDRVNGYTF; clone size: many; V gene: TRBV6-5; D gene: TRBD1; J gene: TRBJ1-2
CDR3 DNA: TGTGCCAGCAGCTTAGCCCAGGGTTCTAGTGAAAAACTGTTTTTT; CDR3 protein: CASSLAQGSSEKLFF; clone size: .; V gene: TRBV7-9; D gene: .; J gene: TRBJ1-4
CDR3 DNA: TGTGCCAGCTCACCGAATGAGAGGGATCTTTCTGAAAAACTGTTTTTT; CDR3 protein: CASSPNERDLSEKLFF; clone size: many; V gene: TRBV18; D gene: .; J gene: TRBJ1-4
CDR3 DNA: TGTGCCAGCAGTTACCTCCCCGGACTAGCGCTATTGGATACGCAGTATTTT; CDR3 protein: CASSYLPGLALLDTQYF; clone size: many; V gene: TRBV6-2/TRBV6-3; D gene: TRBD2; J gene: TRBJ2-3
CDR3 DNA: TGTGCCAGCTCACCAAACCCTCAGACAGGGCAGTACAATGAGCAGTTCTTC; CDR3 protein: CASSPNPQTGQYNEQFF; clone size: few; V gene: TRBV18; D gene: TRBD1; J gene: TRBJ2-1
CDR3 DNA: TGTGCCAGCAGGCCTGGCGTAGCGGACCTCTACAATGAGCAGTTCTTC; CDR3 protein: CASRPGVADLYNEQFF; clone size: .; V gene: TRBV25-1; D gene: .; J gene: TRBJ2-1
CDR3 DNA: TGTGCCAGCTCGCCCTCCAGGACCTACAATGAGCAGTTCTTC; CDR3 protein: CASSPSRTYNEQFF; clone size: .; V gene: TRBV18; D gene: .; J gene: TRBJ2-1
CDR3 DNA: TGCGCCAGCAGCCCCGGGACTAGCACCTACAATGAGCAGTTCTTC; CDR3 protein: CASSPGTSTYNEQFF; clone size: .; V gene: TRBV5-1; D gene: TRBD2; J gene: TRBJ2-1
CDR3 DNA: TGCGCCATAGGGGCGGGACTAGCGGGCACAGATACGCAGTATTTT; CDR3 protein: CAIGAGLAGTDTQYF; clone size: .; V gene: TRBV4-1; D gene: TRBD2; J gene: TRBJ2-3
CDR3 DNA: TGCGCCAGCAGCCAAGATAGAGGAGGGGGCGGTGGCTACACCTTC; CDR3 protein: CASSQDRGGGGGYTF; clone size: .; V gene: TRBV4-1; D gene: TRBD1; J gene: TRBJ1-2
CDR3 DNA: TGCAGCGTGGGACAGGGGTGGAACACCGGGGAGCTGTTTTTT; CDR3 protein: CSVGQGWNTGELFF; clone size: few; V gene: TRBV29-1; D gene: TRBD1; J gene: TRBJ2-2
CDR3 DNA: TGCAGCGTTGAAGATGCTGTTTTTGGGTACGAGCAGTACTTC; CDR3 protein: CSVEDAVFGYEQYF; clone size: .; V gene: TRBV29-1; D gene: .; J gene: TRBJ2-7
CDR3 DNA: TGTGCCAGCTCTCCGGGCGGGGTCCCCGAATCGCAGTATTTT; CDR3 protein: CASSPGGVPESQYF; clone size: few; V gene: TRBV18; D gene: .; J gene: TRBJ2-3
CDR3 DNA: TGTGCCAGCAGCCCCACCGCCGGGACTAGACTCTACGAGCAGTACTTC; CDR3 protein: CASSPTAGTRLYEQYF; clone size: .; V gene: TRBV3-1; D gene: TRBD2; J gene: TRBJ2-7
CDR3 DNA: TGTGCCAGCAGGTGGTGGTACGAGCAGTACTTC; CDR3 protein: CASRWWYEQYF; clone size: .; V gene: TRBV21-1; D gene: .; J gene: TRBJ2-7
CDR3 DNA: TGTGCCAGCACCCCAGGAGCTTACAATGAGCAGTTCTTC; CDR3 protein: CASTPGAYNEQFF; clone size: many; V gene: TRBV28; D gene: .; J gene: TRBJ2-1
CDR3 DNA: TGTGCCATGGCGGGACTAGGGAACATTCAGTACTTC; CDR3 protein: CAMAGLGNIQYF; clone size: many; V gene: TRBV6-1; D gene: TRBD2; J gene: TRBJ2-4
CDR3 DNA: TGTGCGACAGGAAACTCCTACGAGCAGTACTTC; CDR3 protein: CATGNSYEQYF; clone size: .; V gene: TRBV7-9; D gene: .; J gene: TRBJ2-7
CDR3 DNA: TGTGCCAGCAGTTCCCGGGACGGGAGTAGGACACCCCTCCACTTT; CDR3 protein: CASSSRDGSRTPLHF; clone size: many; V gene: TRBV6-5; D gene: .; J gene: TRBJ1-6
CDR3 DNA: TGTGCCAGCAGTCCGCCTCCGGGACGCCAGAACAATGAGCAGTTCTTC; CDR3 protein: CASSPPPGRQNNEQFF; clone size: .; V gene: TRBV7-9; D gene: .; J gene: TRBJ2-1
CDR3 DNA: TGCAGTGCTGTGAGAATTTATCGAGAAGCTTTCTTT; CDR3 protein: CSAVRIYREAFF; clone size: many; V gene: TRBV20-1; D gene: .; J gene: TRBJ1-1
CDR3 DNA: TGCAGTGCTAGGGTCTACCCCTGGAGAACGCTGCAGTACTTC; CDR3 protein: CSARVYPWRTLQYF; clone size: .; V gene: TRBV20-1; D gene: .; J gene: TRBJ2-7
CDR3 DNA: TGTGCCAGCAGCTTAAATACAGGGGGCCCTGGGGCCAACGTCCTGACTTTC; CDR3 protein: CASSLNTGGPGANVLTF; clone size: many; V gene: TRBV7-9; D gene: TRBD1; J gene: TRBJ2-6
CDR3 DNA: TGTGCCAGCAGCTTCGGATTATCGACCTTGAGCTCTGAAAACACCATATATTTT; CDR3 protein: CASSFGLSTLSSENTIYF; clone size: .; V gene: TRBV7-9; D gene: .; J gene: TRBJ1-3
CDR3 DNA: TGTGCCATCAGTGAGCAGGGTGGCCCAGATACGCAGTATTTT; CDR3 protein: CAISEQGGPDTQYF; clone size: few; V gene: TRBV10-3; D gene: .; J gene: TRBJ2-3
CDR3 DNA: TGTGCCAGCAGTTACGACCACTACAATGAGCAGTTCTTC; CDR3 protein: CASSYDHYNEQFF; clone size: .; V gene: TRBV6-2/TRBV6-3; D gene: .; J gene: TRBJ2-1
CDR3 DNA: TGTGCCAGCAGCTCCCCTACTAGAAACGATGAGCAGTTCTTC; CDR3 protein: CASSSPTRNDEQFF; clone size: .; V gene: TRBV11-2; D gene: .; J gene: TRBJ2-1
CDR3 DNA: TGCAGTGCTAGAGATATTCAAGGGTTTTCGGGTTCACCCCTCCACTTT; CDR3 protein: CSARDIQGFSGSPLHF; clone size: few; V gene: TRBV20-1; D gene: .; J gene: TRBJ1-6
CDR3 DNA: TGTGCCAGCAGCTTCCGGACTGGGCTTTGGGGCACAGATACGCAGTATTTT; CDR3 protein: CASSFRTGLWGTDTQYF; clone size: .; V gene: TRBV7-2; D gene: .; J gene: TRBJ2-3
CDR3 DNA: TGTGCCAGCAGGCTTGAGGGGGTCGGGGAGCTGTTTTTT; CDR3 protein: CASRLEGVGELFF; clone size: .; V gene: TRBV6-1; D gene: .; J gene: TRBJ2-2
CDR3 DNA: TGTGCCAGCAGCTTAGACGTGGGGACTAGCGGGAAGAATGAGCAGTTCTTC; CDR3 protein: CASSLDVGTSGKNEQFF; clone size: .; V gene: TRBV11-3; D gene: TRBD2; J gene: TRBJ2-1
CDR3 DNA: TGCGCCACCCCCGGGTGCAATCAGCCCCAGCATTTT; CDR3 protein: CATPGCNQPQHF; clone size: few; V gene: TRBV10-1; D gene: .; J gene: TRBJ1-5
CDR3 DNA: TGCAGCGTTGGTGAACCAGAGACCCAGTACTTC; CDR3 protein: CSVGEPETQYF; clone size: many; V gene: TRBV29-1; D gene: .; J gene: TRBJ2-5
CDR3 DNA: TGTGCCAGCAGCTTAGCGGGACGAGGACAGGGGAAAGAGACCCAGTACTTC; CDR3 protein: CASSLAGRGQGKETQYF; clone size: .; V gene: TRBV11-1; D gene: TRBD1; J gene: TRBJ2-5
CDR3 DNA: TGTGCCAGCAGTTACGACACCTCTGGAACAGATACGCAGTATTTT; CDR3 protein: CASSYDTSGTDTQYF; clone size: .; V gene: TRBV6-2/TRBV6-3; D gene: .; J gene: TRBJ2-3
CDR3 DNA: TGTGCCAGCTCACCAAGCGTCGGAGGGGGGACCCAGCCCCAGCATTTT; CDR3 protein: CASSPSVGGGTQPQHF; clone size: .; V gene: TRBV18; D gene: .; J gene: TRBJ1-5
CDR3 DNA: TGTGCCAGCAGCGTAGCAGTAGCGGGAGCCGGGGCCAACGTCCTGACTTTC; CDR3 protein: CASSVAVAGAGANVLTF; clone size: few; V gene: TRBV9; D gene: TRBD2; J gene: TRBJ2-6
CDR3 DNA: TGTGCCAGCAGTGCCCAGGGTGGTAGTGAAAAACTGTTTTTT; CDR3 protein: CASSAQGGSEKLFF; clone size: few; V gene: TRBV12-3/TRBV12-4; D gene: .; J gene: TRBJ1-4
CDR3 DNA: TGCGCCAGCAGCTTGGGGAGGGCCTACAATGAGCAGTTCTTC; CDR3 protein: CASSLGRAYNEQFF; clone size: .; V gene: TRBV5-1; D gene: .; J gene: TRBJ2-1
CDR3 DNA: TGTGCCAGCAGCTTAGCAGGGGGTCTAGCCAAAAACATTCAGTACTTC; CDR3 protein: CASSLAGGLAKNIQYF; clone size: few; V gene: TRBV7-8; D gene: .; J gene: TRBJ2-4
CDR3 DNA: TGTGCCAGCTCAAAAGAAGTACAAGAGACCCAGTACTTC; CDR3 protein: CASSKEVQETQYF; clone size: .; V gene: TRBV18; D gene: .; J gene: TRBJ2-5
CDR3 DNA: TGTGCCAGCAGCCCCCCCCGCAGCGGGAGTTCCTACAATGAGCAGTTCTTC; CDR3 protein: CASSPPRSGSSYNEQFF; clone size: .; V gene: TRBV7-8; D gene: TRBD2; J gene: TRBJ2-1
CDR3 DNA: TGCGCCAGCAGCTCCTTTATGGGGTTTGCTAATGAAAAACTGTTTTTT; CDR3 protein: CASSSFMGFANEKLFF; clone size: many; V gene: TRBV5-1; D gene: .; J gene: TRBJ1-4
CDR3 DNA: TGTGCCAGCTCACCCCTCGCCAGGGGGTTAAACGAGCAGTACTTC; CDR3 protein: CASSPLARGLNEQYF; clone size: few; V gene: TRBV18; D gene: TRBD1; J gene: TRBJ2-7